Each of the 16 T cell receptor beta chains below was sequenced from the same sample in a study of early T cells in non-severe SARS-CoV-2 infection. TCRdb itself ran the 5' RACE reads through MiXCR, one entry per CDR3 protein. The sample lists tens of thousands of distinct CDR3 sequences; roughly 17% were seen once. The input for sequencing was whole blood, taken at baseline. The receptors derive from an adult who was a healthcare worker with PCR-confirmed SARS-CoV-2 infection or an uninfected control (not recorded which).

This clonotype has at least ten counts. The rearrangement joins TRBV7-6 to TRBJ2-1; D assignment may be TRBD1 or TRBD2 (5 bases each). This CDR3 is built from 16 residues. The germline V and J ends were trimmed by 4 bases and 13 bases, with 26 bases remaining between them. CDR1 is SGHVS and CDR2 is FNYEAQ in the germline V gene. The DNA for the CDR3 is TGTGCCAGCAGCTCACTGATAGGGACGAGCAGTCGGGAACAGTTCTTC. The encoded protein is CASSSLIGTSSREQFF.

This clonotype was observed a handful of times. V usage is TRBV5-6 and J usage is TRBJ2-6; a possible D gene is TRBD1 (6 bases). V was pared by 3 bases and J by 17 bases, with 15 bases between. CDR1 SGHDT and CDR2 YYEEEE come from the germline V gene. CDR3 length: 12 residues. CDR3 nucleotides: TGTGCCAGCAGCTCCCCAGGACAGACCGTGACTTTC. Encoded protein: CASSSPGQTVTF.

The sample holds a few counts of this clonotype. The chain has TRBV7-2 and TRBJ2-7; D is tentatively TRBD1 or TRBD2 (5 bases each). V lost 6 bases to trimming and J lost 7 bases, with 22 bases between them. The CDR3 length is 15 residues. The germline V gene encodes CDR1 SGHTA and CDR2 FQGNSA. The CDR3 DNA is TGTGCCAGCAGTCAAACCGGGACCCTCCCTAAGGAGCAGTACTTC. Translation: CASSQTGTLPKEQYF.

The table lists this clonotype with many counts. The V and J genes are TRBV4-1 and TRBJ2-3; unclear D gene. V was shortened by 1 base and J by 4 bases, with 6 bases between the two germline ends. CDR3 length: 13 amino acids. CDR1 and CDR2 from the germline V gene are MGHRA and YSYEKL. This CDR3 is CASSQVLPDTQYF. Here the CDR3 DNA reads TGCGCCAGCAGCCAAGTTCTACCAGATACGCAGTATTTT.

This chain connects TRBV5-1 to TRBJ2-1; possibly TRBD2 for D (5 bases). In germline, CDR1 is SGHRS, CDR2 YFSETQ. Trimming pared 4 bases from V and 0 bases from J, leaving 23 bases between. The CDR3 is 19 residues long. The CDR3 protein is CASSRGPQDFYYSYNEQFF. The DNA of the CDR3 is TGCGCCAGCAGCCGGGGTCCCCAAGACTTCTACTACTCCTACAATGAGCAGTTCTTC.

The chain uses TRBV11-2 and TRBJ2-3; possible D gene TRBD1, 5 bases. Germline V gene data show CDR1 as SGHAT and CDR2 as FQNNGV. CDR3 length: 14 residues. The V gene lost 6 bases and the J gene lost 1 base, with 11 bases spanning the gap. The CDR3 DNA sequence: TGTGCCAGCAGTATAGGGGAAGGCACAGATACGCAGTATTTT. Translating gives CASSIGEGTDTQYF.

This clonotype has a handful of counts. The V gene is TRBV18, the J gene TRBJ2-6; 7 positions match TRBD1. J gave up 1 base and V 6 bases, and 6 bases lay outside the gene matches. Germline CDR1 reads KGHSH; CDR2 reads LQKENI. The CDR3 is 16 amino acids. CDR3 in DNA: TGTGCCAGCTCCCCTACAGGGGCTTCTGGGGCCAACGTCCTGACTTTC. Translating gives CASSPTGASGANVLTF.

The gene calls are TRBV20-1 and TRBJ2-1; D perhaps matches TRBD2 (6 bases). V lost 0 bases to trimming and J lost 5 bases, with 14 bases between them. In germline, CDR1 is DFQATT, CDR2 SNEGSKA (reference sequence). The CDR3 is made up of 15 amino acids. CDR3 bases: TGCAGTGCTAGAGATCGGGAGCGGGCGGACAATGAGCAGTTCTTC. The encoded protein is CSARDRERADNEQFF.

The chain joins TRBV5-1 to TRBJ2-3, with 8 bases that match TRBD1. Germline V gene lookup returns CDR1 SGHRS and CDR2 YFSETQ. J was trimmed by 0 bases and V by 4 bases; bases with no gene match: 4. This CDR3 contains 15 residues. CDR3 protein: CASSGTGFSTDTQYF. The DNA for the CDR3 is TGCGCCAGCAGCGGGACAGGATTTAGCACAGATACGCAGTATTTT.

By share, this clonotype counts as medium-sized. This rearrangement joins TRBV12-3 or TRBV12-4 to TRBJ1-1; unclear D gene. The CDR3 is made up of 12 amino acids. V shed 6 bases and J shed 1 base, with 6 bases lying between them. This CDR3 is CASSRQNTEAFF. In nucleotides, the CDR3 is TGTGCCAGCAGCAGACAGAACACTGAAGCTTTCTTT.

This clonotype has only a few counts. The rearrangement links TRBV5-6 to TRBJ2-1; D gene unclear. With 2 bases removed from V and 7 bases from J, the gap between germline ends came to 7 bases. Germline assignment: CDR1 SGHDT and CDR2 YYEEEE. There are 12 residues in the CDR3. The DNA for the CDR3 is TGTGCCAGCAGCTTACGGGTGAATGAGCAGTTCTTC. Protein product: CASSLRVNEQFF.

The J gene is TRBJ2-3, the V gene TRBV7-8, with 12 bases matching TRBD2. CDR1 is SGHVS and CDR2 is FQNEAQ in the germline V gene. The CDR3 covers 15 residues. The J segment lost 8 bases and the V segment lost 5 bases, leaving 8 bases of the junction unmatched. CDR3 nucleotide sequence: TGTGCCAGCAGCCTAAGACTAGCGGGAGATGCTACGCAGTATTTT. It specifies CASSLRLAGDATQYF. Supplemented by reference TRBV7-8 and TRBJ2-3, the full variable domain reads GAGVSQSPRYKVAKRGQDVALRCDPISGHVSLFWYQQALGQGPEFLTYFQNEAQLDKSGLPSDRFFAERPEGSVSTLKIQRTQQEDSAVYLCASSLRLAGDATQYFGPGTRLTVL.

This clonotype has only a few counts. V usage is TRBV19 and J usage is TRBJ2-7; D is possibly TRBD2 (6 bases). Trimming removed 5 bases at V and 4 bases at J, with 15 bases between. Looked up from germline, CDR1 is LNHDA and CDR2 is SQIVND (reference sequence). CDR3 length: 14 amino acids. CDR3 protein: CASSEIADRYEQYF. The DNA for the CDR3 is TGTGCCAGTAGTGAGATAGCGGATCGTTACGAGCAGTACTTC. Variable domain in full (rest from reference TRBV19 and TRBJ2-7): DGGITQSPKYLFRKEGQNVTLSCEQNLNHDAMYWYRQDPGQGLRLIYYSQIVNDFQKGDIAEGYSVSREKKESFPLTVTSAQKNPTAFYLCASSEIADRYEQYFGPGTRLTVT.

The table lists this clonotype with a few counts. The chain uses TRBV7-9 and TRBJ2-7; no reliable D call. Germline V gene lookup returns CDR1 SEHNR and CDR2 FQNEAQ (reference sequence). The CDR3 sequence is 13 residues long. Between the trimmed V and J ends, which lost 6 bases and 2 bases, there was a span of 11 bases. This chain's CDR3 is CASRPRSAYEQYF. CDR3 DNA: TGTGCCAGCAGGCCTCGATCAGCCTACGAGCAGTACTTC.

The chain joins TRBV6-2 or TRBV6-3 to TRBJ2-7; 8 positions agree with TRBD2. Germline CDR1 MNHEY, CDR2 SVGEGT. The CDR3 is 16 amino acids. V lost 2 bases and J lost 0; bases outside the gene matches: 6. This CDR3 is CASSYRSSGSSYEQYF. DNA of the CDR3: TGTGCCAGCAGTTACAGGTCGAGCGGGAGCTCCTACGAGCAGTACTTC.

This clonotype was found a few times. This chain uses TRBV20-1 with TRBJ1-1; D gene uncertain. CDR3 length: 17 residues. Germline CDR1 and CDR2: DFQATT and SNEGSKA (reference sequence). V gave up 3 bases and J gave up 1 base, with 21 bases separating them. CDR3 in amino acids: CSASKPPRWVGNTEAFF. In DNA, the CDR3 is TGCAGTGCTAGTAAACCCCCACGGTGGGTTGGGAACACTGAAGCTTTCTTT.